Listed below are T cell receptor beta chains from one sample, sequenced in a study of blood T cell repertoires in COVID-19. Libraries were prepared by immunoSEQ multiplex PCR; TCRdb keeps only in-frame clonotypes and omits some of them. The sample holds some 430,000 clones, roughly 91% seen once. The sequencing input was PBMCs or T cells enriched from blood (not recorded which). All receptors derive from a man aged 18 to 29 who had recovered from COVID-19. Each CDR3 is given with its conserved first and last residue. D genes are given only for firm matches. Clone sizes are given selectively: once, few, many, or a class where the clone is expanded.

J gene,V gene,clone size,CDR3 length,D gene,CDR3 DNA,CDR3 protein
TRBJ1-5,TRBV15,NA,14,NA,TGTGCCACCAGCAGAGATGCAGGAAATCAGCCCCAGCATTTT,CATSRDAGNQPQHF
TRBJ2-7,TRBV28,NA,16,TRBD2,TGTGCCAGCAGTTTATTGGGGCTAGCGGAATCCTACGAGCAGTACTTC,CASSLLGLAESYEQYF
TRBJ1-1,TRBV12-3/TRBV12-4,NA,13,NA,TGTGCCAGCAGAGAGACAGTACACACTGAAGCTTTCTTT,CASRETVHTEAFF
TRBJ1-1,TRBV7-6,NA,19,TRBD1,TGTGCCAGCAGCTTAGCGCGTAATTCGACAGGGGGCTTCCCTGCTGAAGCTTTCTTT,CASSLARNSTGGFPAEAFF
TRBJ2-6,TRBV27,NA,15,NA,TGTGCCAGCAGACAGGGAAGATCCGGGGCCAACGTCCTGACTTTC,CASRQGRSGANVLTF
TRBJ2-3,TRBV11-2,NA,15,NA,TGTGCCAGCAGCTGGCGGGGACGGGGCACAGATACGCAGTATTTT,CASSWRGRGTDTQYF
TRBJ1-1,TRBV11-3,NA,15,TRBD1,TGTGCCAGCAGCTGGGCAGGGGGCGCGAGGACTGAAGCTTTCTTT,CASSWAGGARTEAFF
TRBJ1-5,TRBV19,NA,13,NA,TGTGCCAGTAGTATTCAGGGAAGGAGGCCCCAGCATTTT,CASSIQGRRPQHF
TRBJ2-1,TRBV12-5,NA,16,NA,TGTGCTAGTGGTTTGTCCTCCTCGTCCTCCTACAATGAGCAGTTCTTC,CASGLSSSSSYNEQFF
TRBJ1-1,TRBV19,NA,16,TRBD1,TGTGCCAGTAGTATAGGAGGACAGGGATACCTCACTGAAGCTTTCTTT,CASSIGGQGYLTEAFF
TRBJ2-1,TRBV5-4,NA,13,TRBD2,TGTGCCAGCAGCGGATCTAGCGGGGCGGAGCAGTTCTTC,CASSGSSGAEQFF
TRBJ1-2,TRBV19,NA,13,NA,TGTGCCAGTAGCCAGACAGCGAACTATGGCTACACCTTC,CASSQTANYGYTF
TRBJ2-3,TRBV3-1/TRBV3-2,NA,14,NA,TGTGCCAGCAGCCGCCGGCGGGACACAGATACGCAGTATTTT,CASSRRRDTDTQYF
TRBJ2-7,TRBV18,NA,15,TRBD1,TGTGCCAGCTCACGCGAGACAGGGCATTCCTACGAGCAGTACTTC,CASSRETGHSYEQYF
TRBJ2-7,TRBV18,NA,15,TRBD2,TGTGCCAGCTCACTGGGACTAGCGCCCACCTACGAGCAGTACTTC,CASSLGLAPTYEQYF
TRBJ2-3,TRBV5-4,NA,14,NA,TGTGCCAGCAGCTGGGCACCTAGCACAGATACGCAGTATTTT,CASSWAPSTDTQYF
TRBJ1-5,TRBV27,NA,21,NA,TGTGCCAGCAGTTTATCTGGGCGCCGGGGGGCAGCCCGGGACAGCAATCAGCCCCAGCATTTT,CASSLSGRRGAARDSNQPQHF
TRBJ2-1,TRBV7-9,NA,15,NA,TGTGCCAGCAGCTCCCAGGGTGGTTGGTACAATGAGCAGTTCTTC,CASSSQGGWYNEQFF
TRBJ2-1,TRBV2,NA,15,TRBD2,TGTGCCAGCAGTGAACGGGCTAGCGGGGCCAGAAAGCAGTTCTTC,CASSERASGARKQFF
TRBJ2-7,TRBV6-5,once,15,NA,TGTGCCAGCAGCGGCAGGGGCCCCTTCTTATACGAGCAGTACTTC,CASSGRGPFLYEQYF